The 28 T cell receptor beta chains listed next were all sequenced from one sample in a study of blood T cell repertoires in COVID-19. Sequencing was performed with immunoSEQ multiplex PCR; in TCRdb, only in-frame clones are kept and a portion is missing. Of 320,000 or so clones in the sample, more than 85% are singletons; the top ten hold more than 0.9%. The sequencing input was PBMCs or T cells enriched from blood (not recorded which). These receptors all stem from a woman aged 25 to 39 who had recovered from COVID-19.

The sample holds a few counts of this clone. This CDR3 is CASRAEDYGYTF. In DNA form, the CDR3 reads TGTGCCAGCAGGGCAGAGGACTATGGCTACACCTTC. The chain employs TRBV2 and TRBJ1-2, with D unclear. The CDR3 is 12 amino acids. CDR1 and CDR2 (germline): SNHLY, FYNNEI. The V gene lost 6 bases and the J gene lost 3 bases, with 8 bases spanning the gap.

This CDR3 is CASGPTGSGRLAAFF. The DNA for the CDR3 is TGTGCCAGCGGCCCGACAGGTTCGGGGAGATTGGCAGCTTTCTTT. The chain is built from TRBV28 and TRBJ1-1; D is possibly TRBD1 (6 bases). The CDR3 has 15 amino acids. V was shortened by 8 bases and J by 10 bases, with 26 bases between the two germline ends. Germline V CDR1 and CDR2: MDHEN, SYDVKM.

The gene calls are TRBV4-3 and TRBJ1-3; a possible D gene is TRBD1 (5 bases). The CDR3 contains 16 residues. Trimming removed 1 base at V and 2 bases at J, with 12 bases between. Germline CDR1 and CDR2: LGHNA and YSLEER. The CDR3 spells CASSQAPGGAGNTIYF. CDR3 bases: TGCGCCAGCAGCCAAGCCCCGGGGGGGGCTGGAAACACCATATATTTT.

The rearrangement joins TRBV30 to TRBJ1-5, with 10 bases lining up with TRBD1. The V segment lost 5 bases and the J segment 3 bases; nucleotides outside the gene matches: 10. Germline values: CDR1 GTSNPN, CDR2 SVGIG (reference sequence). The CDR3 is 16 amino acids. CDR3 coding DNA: TGTGCCTGGGAGCCTCCGGGACAGGGGAACAATCAGCCCCAGCATTTT. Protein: CAWEPPGQGNNQPQHF.

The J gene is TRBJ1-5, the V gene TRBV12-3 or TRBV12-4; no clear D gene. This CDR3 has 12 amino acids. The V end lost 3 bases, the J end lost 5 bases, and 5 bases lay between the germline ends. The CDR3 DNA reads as TGTGCCAGCAGTTTTCCGGATCAGCCCCAGCATTTT. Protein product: CASSFPDQPQHF.

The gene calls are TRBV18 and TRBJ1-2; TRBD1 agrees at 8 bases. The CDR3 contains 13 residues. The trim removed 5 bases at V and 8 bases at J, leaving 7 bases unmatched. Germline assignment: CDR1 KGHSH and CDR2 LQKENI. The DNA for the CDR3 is TGTGCCAGCTCAGAGACAGGGGCGCAGGGCTACACCTTC. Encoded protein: CASSETGAQGYTF.

CDR3 in amino acids: CASSFNGYTF. The CDR3 nucleotides are TGTGCCAGCAGTTTTAATGGCTACACCTTC. The gene calls are TRBV28 and TRBJ1-2, with D uncertain. The CDR3 consists of 10 residues. Trimming shortened V by 3 bases and J by 6 bases, and 2 bases separated the two germline ends. The V gene's germline CDR1 is MDHEN and CDR2 SYDVKM.

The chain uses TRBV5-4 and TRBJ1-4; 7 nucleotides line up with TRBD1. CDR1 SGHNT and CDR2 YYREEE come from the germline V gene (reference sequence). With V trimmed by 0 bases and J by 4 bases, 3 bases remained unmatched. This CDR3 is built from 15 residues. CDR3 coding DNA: TGTGCCAGCAGCTTGGGACAGGGACGTAATGAAAAACTGTTTTTT. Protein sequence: CASSLGQGRNEKLFF.

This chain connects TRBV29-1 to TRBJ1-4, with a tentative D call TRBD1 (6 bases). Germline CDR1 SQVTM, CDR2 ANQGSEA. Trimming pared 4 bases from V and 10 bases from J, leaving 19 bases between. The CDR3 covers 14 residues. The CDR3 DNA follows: TGCAGCGTTGTCCAGGAACTAGGGGGGGGAAAACTGTTTTTT. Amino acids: CSVVQELGGGKLFF. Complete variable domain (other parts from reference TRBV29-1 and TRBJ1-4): SAVISQKPSRDICQRGTSLTIQCQVDSQVTMMFWYRQQPGQSLTLIATANQGSEATYESGFVIDKFPISRPNLTFSTLTVSNMSPEDSSIYLCSVVQELGGGKLFFGSGTQLSVL.

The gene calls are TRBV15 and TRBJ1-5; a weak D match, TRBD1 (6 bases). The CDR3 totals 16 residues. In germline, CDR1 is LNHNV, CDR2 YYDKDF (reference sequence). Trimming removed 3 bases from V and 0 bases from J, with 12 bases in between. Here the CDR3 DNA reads TGTGCCACCAGCAGCACTGGACAGTTTAGCAATCAGCCCCAGCATTTT. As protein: CATSSTGQFSNQPQHF.

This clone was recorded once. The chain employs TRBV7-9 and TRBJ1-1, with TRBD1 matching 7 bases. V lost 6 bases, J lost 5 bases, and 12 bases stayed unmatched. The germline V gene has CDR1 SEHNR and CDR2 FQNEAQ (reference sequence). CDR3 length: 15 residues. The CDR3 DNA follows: TGTGCCAGCAGTCCTCGACAGGGAAAGGAAACTGAAGCTTTCTTT. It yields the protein CASSPRQGKETEAFF.

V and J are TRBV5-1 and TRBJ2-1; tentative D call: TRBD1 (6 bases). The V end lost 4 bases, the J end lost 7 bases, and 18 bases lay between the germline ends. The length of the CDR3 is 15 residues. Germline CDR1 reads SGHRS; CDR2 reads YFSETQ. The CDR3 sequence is CASSQSGDLGNEQFF. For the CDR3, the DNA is TGCGCCAGCAGCCAGTCAGGGGATTTGGGAAATGAGCAGTTCTTC.

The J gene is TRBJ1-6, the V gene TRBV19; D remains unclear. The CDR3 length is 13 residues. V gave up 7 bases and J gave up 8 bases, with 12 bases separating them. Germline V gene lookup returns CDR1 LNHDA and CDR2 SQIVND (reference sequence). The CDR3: CASKEARHSPLHF. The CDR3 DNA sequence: TGTGCCAGTAAGGAGGCCAGACATTCACCCCTCCACTTT.

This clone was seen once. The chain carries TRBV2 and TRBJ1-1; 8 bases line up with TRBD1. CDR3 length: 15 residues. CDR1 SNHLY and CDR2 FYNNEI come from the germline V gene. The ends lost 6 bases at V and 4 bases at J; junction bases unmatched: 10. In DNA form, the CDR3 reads TGTGCCAGCAGGAGCGGACAGGGTTTTTCCACTGAAGCTTTCTTT. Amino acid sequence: CASRSGQGFSTEAFF.

CDR3 coding DNA: TGTGCCAGCAGCGATACCGGGACAGATCACTCCCTCCACTTT. This codes for CASSDTGTDHSLHF. The chain is built from TRBV5-8 and TRBJ1-6, with TRBD1 matching over 7 bases. Germline V lookup: CDR1 SGHTS, CDR2 YDEGEE. This CDR3 contains 14 residues. The junction had 12 bases not matched to a gene; V was cut back by 4 bases and J by 14 bases. Using reference TRBV5-8 and TRBJ1-6 for the parts outside the CDR3, the full variable domain is EAGVTQSPTHLIKTRGQQATLRCSPISGHTSVYWYQQALGLGLQFLLWYDEGEERNRGNFPPRFSGRQFPNYSSELNVNALELEDSALYLCASSDTGTDHSLHFGNGTRLTVT.

CDR3 sequence: CASSQGPGVNEKLFF. The DNA for the CDR3 is TGTGCCAGCAGCCAAGGACCCGGAGTTAATGAAAAACTGTTTTTT. The chain recombines TRBV3-1 (or the pseudogene TRBV3-2) with TRBJ1-4; no clear D. Looked up from germline, CDR1 is LGHDT and CDR2 is YNNKEL (reference sequence). The CDR3 sequence is 15 residues long. Trimming pared 1 base from V and 4 bases from J, leaving 10 bases between.

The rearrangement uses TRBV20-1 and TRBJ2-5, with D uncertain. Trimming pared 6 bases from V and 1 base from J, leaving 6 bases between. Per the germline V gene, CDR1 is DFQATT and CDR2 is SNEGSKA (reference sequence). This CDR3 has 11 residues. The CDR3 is CSAPFQETQYF. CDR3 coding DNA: TGCAGTGCCCCGTTCCAAGAGACCCAGTACTTC.

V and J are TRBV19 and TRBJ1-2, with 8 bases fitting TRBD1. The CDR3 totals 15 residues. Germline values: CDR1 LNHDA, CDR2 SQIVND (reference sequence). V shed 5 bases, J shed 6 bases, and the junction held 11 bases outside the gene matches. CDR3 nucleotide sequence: TGTGCCAGTAGTGCGGGACAGGCGAGGATGGATGGCTACACCTTC. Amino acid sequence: CASSAGQARMDGYTF.

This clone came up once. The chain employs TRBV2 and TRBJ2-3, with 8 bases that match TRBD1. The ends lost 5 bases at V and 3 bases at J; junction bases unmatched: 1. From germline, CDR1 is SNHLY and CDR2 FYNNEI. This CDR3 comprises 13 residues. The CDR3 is CASSRQGTDTQYF. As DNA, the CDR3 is TGTGCCAGCAGTCGACAGGGGACAGATACGCAGTATTTT.

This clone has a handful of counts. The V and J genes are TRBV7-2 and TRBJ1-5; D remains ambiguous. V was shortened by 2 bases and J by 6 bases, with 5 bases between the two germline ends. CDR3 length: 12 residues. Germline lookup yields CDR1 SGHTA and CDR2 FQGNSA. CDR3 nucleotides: TGTGCCAGCAGCTTACCCAGTCAGCCCCAGCATTTT. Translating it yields CASSLPSQPQHF.

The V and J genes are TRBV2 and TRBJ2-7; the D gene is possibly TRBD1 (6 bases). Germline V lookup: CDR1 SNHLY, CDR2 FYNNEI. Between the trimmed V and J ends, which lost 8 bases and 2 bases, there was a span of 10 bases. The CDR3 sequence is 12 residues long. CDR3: CASETGTYEQYF. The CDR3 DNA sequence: TGTGCCAGCGAGACAGGCACCTACGAGCAGTACTTC.

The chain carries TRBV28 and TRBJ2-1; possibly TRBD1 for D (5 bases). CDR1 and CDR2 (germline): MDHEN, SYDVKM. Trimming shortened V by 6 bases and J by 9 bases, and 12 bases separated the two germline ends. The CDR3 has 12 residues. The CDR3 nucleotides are TGTGCCAGCAGCTACCGCAGGGTTGAGCAGTTCTTC. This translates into CASSYRRVEQFF.

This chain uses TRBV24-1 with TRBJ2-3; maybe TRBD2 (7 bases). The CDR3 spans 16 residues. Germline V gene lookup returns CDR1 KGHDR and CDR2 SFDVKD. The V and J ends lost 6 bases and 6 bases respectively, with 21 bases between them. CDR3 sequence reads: CATSPVGGGGVDTQYF. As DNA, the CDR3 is TGTGCCACCAGTCCGGTAGGGGGGGGCGGGGTTGATACGCAGTATTTT.

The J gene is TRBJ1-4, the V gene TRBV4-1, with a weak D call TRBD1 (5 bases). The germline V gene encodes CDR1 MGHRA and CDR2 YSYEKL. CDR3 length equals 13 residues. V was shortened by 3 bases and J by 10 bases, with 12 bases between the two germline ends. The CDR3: CASSQSLGGKLFF. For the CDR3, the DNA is TGCGCCAGCAGCCAGTCTTTGGGGGGAAAACTGTTTTTT.

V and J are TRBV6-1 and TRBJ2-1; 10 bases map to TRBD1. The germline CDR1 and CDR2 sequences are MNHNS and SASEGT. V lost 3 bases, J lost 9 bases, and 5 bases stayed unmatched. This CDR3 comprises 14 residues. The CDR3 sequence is CASSEGTGAGEQFF. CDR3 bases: TGTGCCAGCAGTGAGGGGACAGGGGCCGGTGAGCAGTTCTTC.

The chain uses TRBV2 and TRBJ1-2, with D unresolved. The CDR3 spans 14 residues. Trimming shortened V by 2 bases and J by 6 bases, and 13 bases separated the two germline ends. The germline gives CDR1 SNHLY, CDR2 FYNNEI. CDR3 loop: CASSELGGWDGYTF. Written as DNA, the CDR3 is TGTGCCAGCAGTGAATTGGGAGGGTGGGATGGCTACACCTTC.

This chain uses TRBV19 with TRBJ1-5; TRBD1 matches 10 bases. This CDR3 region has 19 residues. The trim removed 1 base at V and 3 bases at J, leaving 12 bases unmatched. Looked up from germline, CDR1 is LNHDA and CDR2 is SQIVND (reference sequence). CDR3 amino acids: CASSIGPGQGLGVNQPQHF. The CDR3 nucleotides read TGTGCCAGTAGTATAGGACCGGGACAGGGGCTTGGAGTCAATCAGCCCCAGCATTTT.

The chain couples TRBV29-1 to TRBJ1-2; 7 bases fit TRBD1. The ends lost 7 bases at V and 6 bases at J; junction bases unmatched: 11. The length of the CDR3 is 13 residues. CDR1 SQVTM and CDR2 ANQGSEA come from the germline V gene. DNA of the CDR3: TGCAGCGCGACGAGAAGGGGGCTGGATGGCTACACCTTC. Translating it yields CSATRRGLDGYTF.